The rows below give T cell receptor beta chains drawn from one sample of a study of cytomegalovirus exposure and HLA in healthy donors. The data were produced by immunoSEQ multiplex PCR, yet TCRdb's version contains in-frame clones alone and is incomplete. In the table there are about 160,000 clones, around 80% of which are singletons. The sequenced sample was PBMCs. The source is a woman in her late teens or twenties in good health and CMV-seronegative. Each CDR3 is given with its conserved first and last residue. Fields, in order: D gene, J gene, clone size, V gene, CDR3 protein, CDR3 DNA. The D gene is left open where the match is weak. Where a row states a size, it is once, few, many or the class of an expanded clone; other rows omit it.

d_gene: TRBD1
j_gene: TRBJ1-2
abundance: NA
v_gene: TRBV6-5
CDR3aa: CASSGQGVSYGYTF
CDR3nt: TGTGCCAGCAGCGGACAGGGGGTCAGCTATGGCTACACCTTC

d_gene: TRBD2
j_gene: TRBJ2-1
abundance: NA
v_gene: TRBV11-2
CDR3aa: CASSLLAGDYNEQFF
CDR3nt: TGTGCCAGCAGCCTACTAGCGGGGGACTACAATGAGCAGTTCTTC

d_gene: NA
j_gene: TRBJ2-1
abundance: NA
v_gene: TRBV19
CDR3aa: CASSPLASYNEQFF
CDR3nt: TGTGCCAGTAGTCCCCTAGCGTCCTACAATGAGCAGTTCTTC

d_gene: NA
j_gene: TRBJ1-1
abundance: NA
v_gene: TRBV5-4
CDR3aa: CASSPPPAQGLGTEAFF
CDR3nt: TGTGCCAGCAGCCCTCCCCCAGCGCAGGGGTTAGGCACTGAAGCTTTCTTT

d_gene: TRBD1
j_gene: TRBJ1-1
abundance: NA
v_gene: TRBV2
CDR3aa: CASSEDRGDPEAFF
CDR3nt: TGTGCCAGCAGTGAGGACAGGGGGGACCCTGAAGCTTTCTTT

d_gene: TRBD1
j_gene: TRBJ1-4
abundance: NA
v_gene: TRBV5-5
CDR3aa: CASSFGNRGGAEKLFF
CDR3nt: TGTGCCAGCAGCTTCGGCAACAGGGGTGGTGCTGAAAAACTGTTTTTT

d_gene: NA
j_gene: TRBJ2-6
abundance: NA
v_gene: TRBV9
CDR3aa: CASSVEGISGANGLTF
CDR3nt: TGTGCCAGCAGCGTAGAGGGGATCTCTGGGGCCAACGGCCTGACTTTC

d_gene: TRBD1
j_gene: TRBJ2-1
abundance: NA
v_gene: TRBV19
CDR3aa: CASSIRQGTYNEQFF
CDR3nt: TGTGCCAGTAGTATCCGACAGGGTACCTACAATGAGCAGTTCTTC

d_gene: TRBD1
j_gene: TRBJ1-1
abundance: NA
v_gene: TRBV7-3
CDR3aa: CASSDRGYTEAFF
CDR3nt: TGTGCCAGCAGCGACAGGGGCTACACTGAAGCTTTCTTT

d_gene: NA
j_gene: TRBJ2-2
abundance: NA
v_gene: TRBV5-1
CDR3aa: CASSFQGDTGELFF
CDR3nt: TGCGCCAGCAGCTTTCAGGGTGACACCGGGGAGCTGTTTTTT

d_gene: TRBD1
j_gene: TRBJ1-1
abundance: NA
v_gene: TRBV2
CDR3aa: CASRTTGNTEAFF
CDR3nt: TGTGCCAGCAGAACGACAGGGAATACTGAAGCTTTCTTT

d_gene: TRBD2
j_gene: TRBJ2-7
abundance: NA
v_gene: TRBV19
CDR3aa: CASSISWASGGYEQYF
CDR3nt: TGTGCCAGTAGTATCTCGTGGGCTAGCGGGGGCTACGAGCAGTACTTC

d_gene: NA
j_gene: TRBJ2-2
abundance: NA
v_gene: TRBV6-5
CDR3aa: CASSYFHSGEGGELFF
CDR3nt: TGTGCCAGCAGTTACTTTCACTCAGGGGAAGGCGGGGAGCTGTTTTTT

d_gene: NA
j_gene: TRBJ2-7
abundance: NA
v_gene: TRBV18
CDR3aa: CASSPRADTYEQYF
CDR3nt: TGTGCCAGCTCACCGAGGGCTGACACCTACGAGCAGTACTTC

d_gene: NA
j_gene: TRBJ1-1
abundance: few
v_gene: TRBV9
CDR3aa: CASSVRSENTEAFF
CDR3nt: TGTGCCAGCAGCGTTCGTTCAGAGAACACTGAAGCTTTCTTT

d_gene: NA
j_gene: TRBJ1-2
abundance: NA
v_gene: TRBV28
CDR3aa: CASSHTYGYTF
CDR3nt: TGTGCCAGCAGCCACACCTATGGCTACACCTTC

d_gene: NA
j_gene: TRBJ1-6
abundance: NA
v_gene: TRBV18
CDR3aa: CASSPGLVEAPLHF
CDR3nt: TGTGCCAGCTCACCGGGCCTCGTAGAAGCACCCCTCCACTTT

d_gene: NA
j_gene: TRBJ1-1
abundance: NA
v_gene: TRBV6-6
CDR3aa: CASSSRALRGAFF
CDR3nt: TGTGCCAGCAGTTCCCGGGCCCTAAGGGGGGCTTTCTTT

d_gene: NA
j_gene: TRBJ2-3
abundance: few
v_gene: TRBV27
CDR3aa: CASSRRGTGTDTQYF
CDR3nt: TGTGCCAGCTCCCGGCGGGGTACTGGTACAGATACGCAGTATTTT

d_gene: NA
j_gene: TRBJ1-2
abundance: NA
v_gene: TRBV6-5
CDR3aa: CASSETLYGYTF
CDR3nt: TGTGCCAGCAGTGAGACACTTTATGGCTACACCTTC

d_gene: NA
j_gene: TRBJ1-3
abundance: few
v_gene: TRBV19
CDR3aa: CASSIDTGRVIYF
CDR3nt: TGTGCCAGTAGTATAGATACGGGCAGGGTCATATATTTT

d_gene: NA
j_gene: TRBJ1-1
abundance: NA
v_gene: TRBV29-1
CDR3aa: CSARNGYTEAFF
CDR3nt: TGCAGCGCCCGTAACGGGTACACTGAAGCTTTCTTT